The present TCR beta chain was sequenced within a study of beta chain features in type 1 diabetes. Broader study findings: With patients and controls alike, PCR might favor shorter templates to an equal degree. TCRB CDR3s were moderately but significantly shorter in Type 1 diabetes patients in all four CD4+ subsets.

This CDR3 has 13 residues. Germline V gene lookup returns CDR1 SEHNR and CDR2 FQNEAQ (reference sequence). Investigators reverse transcribed all isolated RNA, so they sequenced expressed TCRB transcripts. TCRdb keeps only in-frame clones here, not all; method: immunoSEQ multiplex PCR. The sample lists approximately 170,000 clones, approximately 8.4% occurring once. This clone appeared many times. The antigen remains unidentified. Relative to the germline gene, one junction end is altered; a read error may explain this. Isolation of CD4+ naive, central memory, regulatory and stem cell-like memory cells was achieved by sorting via CD45RO/CCR7/CD25/CD127/CD95/CD27. Post-sort purity exceeded 98% for all sorted populations.

The material sequenced was central memory CD4+ T cells from blood. This TCR came from a woman under 30 in good health. V gene TRBV7-9 combines with J gene TRBJ2-6; D is ambiguous. The CDR3 DNA reads TGTGCCAGCAGTGACTCTGTGGCCAACGTCCTGACTTTC. It translates to CASSDSVANVLTF.